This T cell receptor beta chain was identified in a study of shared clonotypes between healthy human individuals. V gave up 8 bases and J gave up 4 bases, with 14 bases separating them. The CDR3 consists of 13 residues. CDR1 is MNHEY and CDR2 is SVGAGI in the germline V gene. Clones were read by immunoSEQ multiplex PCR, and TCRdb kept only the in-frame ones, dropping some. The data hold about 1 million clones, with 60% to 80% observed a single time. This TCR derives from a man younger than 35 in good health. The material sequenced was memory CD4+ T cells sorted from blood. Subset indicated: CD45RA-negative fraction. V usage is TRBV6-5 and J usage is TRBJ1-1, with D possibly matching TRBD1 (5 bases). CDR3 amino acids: CASGGVSFTEAFF. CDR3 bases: TGTGCCAGCGGGGGGGTTTCGTTCACTGAAGCTTTCTTT.